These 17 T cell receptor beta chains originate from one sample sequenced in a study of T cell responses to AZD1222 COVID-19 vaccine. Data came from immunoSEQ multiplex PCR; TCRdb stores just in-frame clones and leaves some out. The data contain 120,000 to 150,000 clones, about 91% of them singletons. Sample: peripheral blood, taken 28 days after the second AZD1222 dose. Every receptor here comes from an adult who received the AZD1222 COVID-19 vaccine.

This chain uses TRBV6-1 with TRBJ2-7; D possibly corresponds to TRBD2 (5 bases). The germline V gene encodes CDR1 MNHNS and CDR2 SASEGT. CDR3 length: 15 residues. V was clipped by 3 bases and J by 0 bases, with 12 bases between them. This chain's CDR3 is CASSEESGSSYEQYF. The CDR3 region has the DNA TGTGCCAGCAGTGAGGAGAGCGGAAGCTCCTACGAGCAGTACTTC.

The CDR3 is CASSRETSGGEYNEQFF. CDR3 nucleotides: TGTGCCAGCAGTCGCGAGACTAGCGGGGGGGAATACAATGAGCAGTTCTTC. This chain joins TRBV28 and TRBJ2-1; 14 nucleotides agree with TRBD2. The V segment lost 5 bases and the J segment 4 bases; nucleotides outside the gene matches: 7. The CDR3 has 17 residues. Germline-derived CDR1 and CDR2 are MDHEN and SYDVKM. Using reference TRBV28 and TRBJ2-1 for the parts outside the CDR3, the full variable domain is DVKVTQSSRYLVKRTGEKVFLECVQDMDHENMFWYRQDPGLGLRLIYFSYDVKMKEKGDIPEGYSVSREKKERFSLILESASTNQTSMYLCASSRETSGGEYNEQFFGPGTRLTVL.

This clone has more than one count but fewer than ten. The CDR3 sequence is CASREAGGLGVKTGELFF. CDR3 coding DNA: TGCGCCAGCAGGGAGGCCGGCGGACTAGGGGTTAAGACCGGGGAGCTGTTTTTT. The genes are TRBV23-1 and TRBJ2-2; 7 nucleotides line up with TRBD2. TRBV23-1 is an ORF for which the function is uncertain. CDR3 length: 18 amino acids. Trimming cost V 6 bases and J 5 bases; bases outside gene matches: 18.

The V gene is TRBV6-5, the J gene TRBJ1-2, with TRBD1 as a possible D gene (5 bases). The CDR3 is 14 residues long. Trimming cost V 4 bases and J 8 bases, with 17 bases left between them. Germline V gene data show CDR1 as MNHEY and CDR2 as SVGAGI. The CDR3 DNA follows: TGTGCCAGCAGTTCTCAAGGGCAGGGCGGGGGCTACACCTTC. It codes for CASSSQGQGGGYTF.

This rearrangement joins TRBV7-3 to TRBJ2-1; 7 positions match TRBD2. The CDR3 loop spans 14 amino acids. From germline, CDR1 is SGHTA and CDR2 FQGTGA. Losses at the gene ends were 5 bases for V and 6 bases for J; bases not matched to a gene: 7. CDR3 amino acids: CASSEGLSLNEQFF. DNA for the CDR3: TGTGCCAGCAGCGAGGGACTATCCCTCAATGAGCAGTTCTTC.

CDR3 residues: CASSPPVGTVNTGELFF. CDR3 DNA: TGTGCCAGCAGCCCCCCGGTTGGGACAGTTAACACCGGGGAGCTGTTTTTT. The chain couples TRBV7-9 to TRBJ2-2; 7 positions match TRBD1. This CDR3 spans 17 amino acids. CDR1 is SEHNR, CDR2 FQNEAQ, per germline (reference sequence). V lost 5 bases, J lost 2 bases, and 11 bases stayed unmatched.

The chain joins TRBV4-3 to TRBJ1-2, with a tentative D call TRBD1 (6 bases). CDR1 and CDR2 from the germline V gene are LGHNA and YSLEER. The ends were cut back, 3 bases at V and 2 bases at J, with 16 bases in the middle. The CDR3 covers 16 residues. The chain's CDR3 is CASSQLGAGTNYGYTF. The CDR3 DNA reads TGCGCCAGCAGCCAGTTGGGGGCAGGTACCAACTATGGCTACACCTTC.

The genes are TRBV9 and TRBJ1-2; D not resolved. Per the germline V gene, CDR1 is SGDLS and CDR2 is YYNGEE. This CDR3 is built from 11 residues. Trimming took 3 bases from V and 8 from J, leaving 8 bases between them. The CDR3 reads CASSDPHGYTF. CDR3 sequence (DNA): TGTGCCAGCAGCGACCCCCACGGCTACACCTTC. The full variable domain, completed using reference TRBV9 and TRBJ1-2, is DSGVTQTPKHLITATGQRVTLRCSPRSGDLSVYWYQQSLDQGLQFLIQYYNGEERAKGNILERFSAQQFPDLHSELNLSSLELGDSALYFCASSDPHGYTFGSGTRLTVV.

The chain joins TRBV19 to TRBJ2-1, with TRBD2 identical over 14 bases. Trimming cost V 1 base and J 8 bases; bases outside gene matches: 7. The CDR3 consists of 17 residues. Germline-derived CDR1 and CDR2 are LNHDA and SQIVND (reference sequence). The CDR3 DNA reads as TGTGCCAGTAGTATAGTTTGGACTAGCGGGAGGTTCGATGAGCAGTTCTTC. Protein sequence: CASSIVWTSGRFDEQFF.

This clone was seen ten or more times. Written as DNA, the CDR3 is TGTGCCAGCAGTTATGGACAGAGGAACACTGAAGCTTTCTTT. Its protein is CASSYGQRNTEAFF. This rearrangement joins TRBV6-5 to TRBJ1-1; possible D gene TRBD1, 6 bases. The germline gives CDR1 MNHEY, CDR2 SVGAGI. This CDR3 is built from 14 residues. Between the trimmed V and J ends, which lost 3 bases and 1 base, there was a span of 9 bases.

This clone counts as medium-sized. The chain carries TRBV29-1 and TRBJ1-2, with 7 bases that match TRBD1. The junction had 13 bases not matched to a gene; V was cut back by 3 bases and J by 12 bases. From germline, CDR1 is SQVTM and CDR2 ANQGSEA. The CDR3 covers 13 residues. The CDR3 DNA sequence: TGCAGCGTTGACGATACAGGGGCAACGGACCACACCTTC. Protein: CSVDDTGATDHTF. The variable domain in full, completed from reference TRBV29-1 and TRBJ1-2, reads SAVISQKPSRDICQRGTSLTIQCQVDSQVTMMFWYRQQPGQSLTLIATANQGSEATYESGFVIDKFPISRPNLTFSTLTVSNMSPEDSSIYLCSVDDTGATDHTFGSGTRLTVV.

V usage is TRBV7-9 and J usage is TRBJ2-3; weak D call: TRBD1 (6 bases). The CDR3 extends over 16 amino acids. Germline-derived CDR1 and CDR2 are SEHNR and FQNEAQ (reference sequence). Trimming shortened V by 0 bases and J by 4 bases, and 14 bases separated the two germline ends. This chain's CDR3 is CASSLAQGPLSDTQYF. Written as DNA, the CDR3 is TGTGCCAGCAGCTTAGCGCAGGGGCCTCTCTCAGATACGCAGTATTTT. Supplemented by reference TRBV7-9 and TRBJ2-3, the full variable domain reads DTGVSQNPRHKITKRGQNVTFRCDPISEHNRLYWYRQTLGQGPEFLTYFQNEAQLEKSRLLSDRFSAERPKGSFSTLEIQRTEQGDSAMYLCASSLAQGPLSDTQYFGPGTRLTVL.

The CDR3 DNA reads as TGTGCCAGCAGTTTTGGAGGGTCCGTCTACGAGCAGTACTTC. It translates to CASSFGGSVYEQYF. V is TRBV28 and J is TRBJ2-7; a weak D match, TRBD2 (6 bases). The length of the CDR3 is 14 residues. CDR1 and CDR2 from the germline V gene are MDHEN and SYDVKM. Between the trimmed V and J ends, which lost 3 bases and 3 bases, there was a span of 12 bases.

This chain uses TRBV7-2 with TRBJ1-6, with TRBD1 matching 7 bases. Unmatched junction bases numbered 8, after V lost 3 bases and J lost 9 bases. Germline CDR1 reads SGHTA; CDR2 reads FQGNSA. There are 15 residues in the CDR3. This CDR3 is CASSFARGRSSPLHF. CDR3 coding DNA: TGTGCCAGCAGCTTTGCTAGGGGGCGAAGTTCACCCCTCCACTTT.

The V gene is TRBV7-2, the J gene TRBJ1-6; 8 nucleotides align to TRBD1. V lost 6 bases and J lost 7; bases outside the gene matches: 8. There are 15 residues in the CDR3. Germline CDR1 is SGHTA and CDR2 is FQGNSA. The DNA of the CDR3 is TGTGCCAGCAGTCAGACAGGGGCGGTGAATTCACCCCTCCACTTT. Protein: CASSQTGAVNSPLHF.

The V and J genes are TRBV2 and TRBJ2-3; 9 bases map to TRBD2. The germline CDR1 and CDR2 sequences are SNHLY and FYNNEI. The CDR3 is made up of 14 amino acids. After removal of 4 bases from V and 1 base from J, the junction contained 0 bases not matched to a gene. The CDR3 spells CASSGLAGTDTQYF. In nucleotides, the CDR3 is TGTGCCAGCAGTGGACTAGCGGGCACAGATACGCAGTATTTT.

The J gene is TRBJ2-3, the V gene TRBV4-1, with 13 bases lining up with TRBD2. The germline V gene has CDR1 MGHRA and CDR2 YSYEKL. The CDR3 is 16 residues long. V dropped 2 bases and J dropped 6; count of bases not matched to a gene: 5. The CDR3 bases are TGCGCCAGCAGCCAACAACTAGCGGGAGGGCCGGATACGCAGTATTTT. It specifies CASSQQLAGGPDTQYF.